This is a list of T cell receptor beta chains from one sample in a study of blood T cells in healthy people across ages. TCRdb analysed the 5' RACE reads with MiXCR anew, one entry per CDR3 protein. The sample has about 580,000 distinct CDR3 sequences, 45% to 55% seen once. Specimen: blood. The receptor source for this set is an elderly man in good health. Both conserved end residues are part of each CDR3. The order of the fields is J gene, D gene, V gene, clone size, CDR3 DNA, CDR3 protein. The D gene is left open where the match is weak. Clone size appears in some rows only: once, few, many, or a class for an expanded clone.

j_gene: TRBJ2-1; d_gene: NA; v_gene: TRBV20-1; abundance: NA; CDR3nt: TGCAGTGCTCATAAGGGGGGGCGGGGGTACAATGAGCAGTTCTTC; CDR3aa: CSAHKGGRGYNEQFF
j_gene: TRBJ2-7; d_gene: TRBD2; v_gene: TRBV7-8; abundance: NA; CDR3nt: TGTGCCAGCAGCTTAGGGCAGGGACTAACCTACAATGAGCAGTACTTC; CDR3aa: CASSLGQGLTYNEQYF
j_gene: TRBJ2-7; d_gene: NA; v_gene: TRBV7-9; abundance: few; CDR3nt: TGTGCCAGCAGCTGGGCGGCGGGGGCCAACTACGAGCAGTACTTC; CDR3aa: CASSWAAGANYEQYF
j_gene: TRBJ1-6; d_gene: NA; v_gene: TRBV7-9; abundance: few; CDR3nt: TGTGCCAGCAGCTTACGGGACGGCGGAAATTCACCCCTCCACTTT; CDR3aa: CASSLRDGGNSPLHF
j_gene: TRBJ2-7; d_gene: NA; v_gene: TRBV29-1; abundance: NA; CDR3nt: TGCAGCGTTGAGGTGGCAGGGGTTAGCGAGCAGTACTTC; CDR3aa: CSVEVAGVSEQYF
j_gene: TRBJ1-1; d_gene: NA; v_gene: TRBV9; abundance: few; CDR3nt: TGTGCCAGCAGCGTAGAAGGGGTCAACACTGAAGCTTTCTTT; CDR3aa: CASSVEGVNTEAFF
j_gene: TRBJ2-2; d_gene: NA; v_gene: TRBV5-1; abundance: few; CDR3nt: TGCGCCAGCAGCTTGGTTTCGGAGAGCACCGGGGAGCTGTTTTTT; CDR3aa: CASSLVSESTGELFF
j_gene: TRBJ2-1; d_gene: TRBD2; v_gene: TRBV5-1; abundance: few; CDR3nt: TGCGCCAGCAGCTTGGTCACTAGCGGGATCAGCTCCTACAATGAGCAGTTCTTC; CDR3aa: CASSLVTSGISSYNEQFF
j_gene: TRBJ1-1; d_gene: NA; v_gene: TRBV9; abundance: NA; CDR3nt: TGTGCCAGCAGCCCCCGGGACCACACCAGGGATGCTTTCTTT; CDR3aa: CASSPRDHTRDAFF
j_gene: TRBJ2-1; d_gene: TRBD1; v_gene: TRBV6-5; abundance: NA; CDR3nt: TGTGCCAGCAGCGACAGGGGCCGTCAGCAGTTCTTC; CDR3aa: CASSDRGRQQFF
j_gene: TRBJ2-2; d_gene: NA; v_gene: TRBV7-9; abundance: NA; CDR3nt: TGTGCCAGCAGCCTCAATACGGCGAACACCGGGGAGCTGTTTTTT; CDR3aa: CASSLNTANTGELFF
j_gene: TRBJ1-2; d_gene: NA; v_gene: TRBV20-1; abundance: NA; CDR3nt: TGCAGTGCCATCCGGGGGAGAGGGGGCTACACCTTC; CDR3aa: CSAIRGRGGYTF
j_gene: TRBJ2-7; d_gene: NA; v_gene: TRBV5-1; abundance: NA; CDR3nt: TGCGCCAGCAGCTCAGGAGCCACCGGGGCCTACGAGCAGTACTTC; CDR3aa: CASSSGATGAYEQYF
j_gene: TRBJ2-1; d_gene: TRBD2; v_gene: TRBV9; abundance: NA; CDR3nt: TGTGCCAGCAGCGTATCCCCTTCGGGTAGCGGGAGGTCCTACAATGAGCAGTTCTTC; CDR3aa: CASSVSPSGSGRSYNEQFF
j_gene: TRBJ2-3; d_gene: TRBD2; v_gene: TRBV5-6; abundance: NA; CDR3nt: TGTGCCAGCAGCTTGGAACTAGCGGGAATGGATACGCAGTATTTT; CDR3aa: CASSLELAGMDTQYF
j_gene: TRBJ1-5; d_gene: NA; v_gene: TRBV12-3/TRBV12-4; abundance: NA; CDR3nt: TGTGCCAGCAGTTTGGGTCAGCCCCAGCATTTT; CDR3aa: CASSLGQPQHF
j_gene: TRBJ1-6; d_gene: TRBD1; v_gene: TRBV7-2; abundance: NA; CDR3nt: TGTGCCAGCAGGTCCGGGACAGATAATTCACCCCTCCACTTT; CDR3aa: CASRSGTDNSPLHF
j_gene: TRBJ2-3; d_gene: NA; v_gene: TRBV20-1; abundance: few; CDR3nt: TGCAGTGTCGCACCGGGACCCAGGCCCACAGATACGCAGTATTTT; CDR3aa: CSVAPGPRPTDTQYF
j_gene: TRBJ2-5; d_gene: TRBD2; v_gene: TRBV19; abundance: few; CDR3nt: TGTGCCAGTAGTCCCGGAGCGGGGATACGGGCGCAGTACTTC; CDR3aa: CASSPGAGIRAQYF
j_gene: TRBJ2-5; d_gene: TRBD2; v_gene: TRBV28; abundance: NA; CDR3nt: TGTGCCAGCAGTCCTAGGCCTAGCGGGAGGGCCCTAGAGACCCAGTACTTC; CDR3aa: CASSPRPSGRALETQYF
j_gene: TRBJ1-1; d_gene: NA; v_gene: TRBV3-1; abundance: NA; CDR3nt: TGTGCCAGCAGCCACAGCACTGAAGCTTTCTTT; CDR3aa: CASSHSTEAFF
j_gene: TRBJ2-4; d_gene: NA; v_gene: TRBV20-1; abundance: few; CDR3nt: TGCAGTGCTAGCAGGGACCCAGCCAAAAACATTCAGTACTTC; CDR3aa: CSASRDPAKNIQYF
j_gene: TRBJ2-1; d_gene: NA; v_gene: TRBV2; abundance: few; CDR3nt: TGTGCCAGCAGTGAGGGAGGGGGTGAGCAGTTCTTC; CDR3aa: CASSEGGGEQFF
j_gene: TRBJ2-7; d_gene: TRBD2; v_gene: TRBV7-9; abundance: few; CDR3nt: TGTGCCAGCAGCTTACTGGGACTAGCGTTCTACGAGCAGTACTTC; CDR3aa: CASSLLGLAFYEQYF
j_gene: TRBJ2-2; d_gene: TRBD1; v_gene: TRBV12-3/TRBV12-4; abundance: NA; CDR3nt: TGTGCCAGCAGTTTGGGGACAGCGAACACCGGGGAGCTGTTTTTT; CDR3aa: CASSLGTANTGELFF
j_gene: TRBJ1-2; d_gene: NA; v_gene: TRBV20-1; abundance: few; CDR3nt: TGCAGTGCCCTTGGGAGGCAGGGCGGAAGCGGCTACACCTTC; CDR3aa: CSALGRQGGSGYTF
j_gene: TRBJ2-6; d_gene: NA; v_gene: TRBV10-3; abundance: NA; CDR3nt: TGTGCCATTTCAGGGGACGCGGGGGCCAACGTCCTGACTTTC; CDR3aa: CAISGDAGANVLTF
j_gene: TRBJ2-7; d_gene: NA; v_gene: TRBV9; abundance: once; CDR3nt: TGTGCCAGCAGCGTAGGCTTAAACAGGGTTTTCGACGAGCAGTACTTC; CDR3aa: CASSVGLNRVFDEQYF
j_gene: TRBJ2-7; d_gene: TRBD1; v_gene: TRBV29-1; abundance: NA; CDR3nt: TGCAGCGTTGAAGATTGGCAGGGGGTTTACTACGAGCAGTACTTC; CDR3aa: CSVEDWQGVYYEQYF
j_gene: TRBJ1-5; d_gene: NA; v_gene: TRBV7-2; abundance: few; CDR3nt: TGTGCCAGCAGCTTGAGAGACTTGAGCAATCAGCCCCAGCATTTT; CDR3aa: CASSLRDLSNQPQHF
j_gene: TRBJ2-2; d_gene: TRBD1; v_gene: TRBV30; abundance: once; CDR3nt: TGTGCCTGGAGTCGACAGGGTTCCGGGGAGCTGTTTTTT; CDR3aa: CAWSRQGSGELFF
j_gene: TRBJ2-6; d_gene: NA; v_gene: TRBV7-2; abundance: NA; CDR3nt: TGTGCCAGCAGCCACCGGAGCTCTGGGGCCAACGTCCTGACTTTC; CDR3aa: CASSHRSSGANVLTF
j_gene: TRBJ2-2; d_gene: TRBD1; v_gene: TRBV10-3; abundance: NA; CDR3nt: TGTGCCATCAGTATGACGGGACAGAAGGCGTCCGGGGAGCTGTTTTTT; CDR3aa: CAISMTGQKASGELFF
j_gene: TRBJ2-7; d_gene: NA; v_gene: TRBV5-1; abundance: once; CDR3nt: TGCGCCAGCAGCTGTGGGGATCGGGACGAGCAGTACTTC; CDR3aa: CASSCGDRDEQYF
j_gene: TRBJ2-5; d_gene: NA; v_gene: TRBV7-3; abundance: NA; CDR3nt: TGTGCCAGCAGCTTAAGTAGCAGGGGTGTGGGAGAGCAGTACTTC; CDR3aa: CASSLSSRGVGEQYF
j_gene: TRBJ2-7; d_gene: TRBD1; v_gene: TRBV5-1; abundance: NA; CDR3nt: TGCGCCAGCAGCACCGGGACAGGGGTCCACGAGCAGTACTTC; CDR3aa: CASSTGTGVHEQYF
j_gene: TRBJ2-2; d_gene: NA; v_gene: TRBV20-1; abundance: NA; CDR3nt: TGCAGTGCTAGGGGTAGTGAGAACACCGGGGAGCTGTTTTTT; CDR3aa: CSARGSENTGELFF
j_gene: TRBJ2-7; d_gene: NA; v_gene: TRBV18; abundance: once; CDR3nt: TGTGCCAGCTCACAAGCCGGGACACTTTACGAGCAGTACTTC; CDR3aa: CASSQAGTLYEQYF
j_gene: TRBJ1-2; d_gene: NA; v_gene: TRBV9; abundance: NA; CDR3nt: TGTGCCAGCAGCGCCCTGGACGGAACCTATGGCTACACCTTC; CDR3aa: CASSALDGTYGYTF
j_gene: TRBJ2-1; d_gene: NA; v_gene: TRBV11-2; abundance: NA; CDR3nt: TGTGCCAGCAGCTTAGGGTACGAGTACAATGAGCAGTTCTTC; CDR3aa: CASSLGYEYNEQFF
j_gene: TRBJ2-7; d_gene: TRBD1; v_gene: TRBV29-1; abundance: few; CDR3nt: TGCAGCGTGGGACAGGGGGCCCACGAGCAGTACTTC; CDR3aa: CSVGQGAHEQYF
j_gene: TRBJ2-2; d_gene: NA; v_gene: TRBV27; abundance: NA; CDR3nt: TGTGCCAGCAGTATTTTCTCGCAGGGCGAAGGCGGGGAGCTGTTTTTT; CDR3aa: CASSIFSQGEGGELFF
j_gene: TRBJ2-7; d_gene: NA; v_gene: TRBV29-1; abundance: NA; CDR3nt: TGCAGCGTCGGGGGCCCCAACGGCGGGGACTACGAGCAGTACTTC; CDR3aa: CSVGGPNGGDYEQYF
j_gene: TRBJ2-7; d_gene: NA; v_gene: TRBV5-1; abundance: NA; CDR3nt: TGCGCCAGCAGCTTGCACGGGACCGCTAGTTACGAGCAGTACTTC; CDR3aa: CASSLHGTASYEQYF
j_gene: TRBJ2-1; d_gene: TRBD2; v_gene: TRBV13; abundance: NA; CDR3nt: TGTGCCAGCAGCGTCAACGGGGGGAGGGATGAGCAGTTCTTC; CDR3aa: CASSVNGGRDEQFF
j_gene: TRBJ2-2; d_gene: TRBD2; v_gene: TRBV2; abundance: NA; CDR3nt: TGTGCCAGCACCGGGACTAGCGTGAACACCGGGGAGCTGTTTTTT; CDR3aa: CASTGTSVNTGELFF
j_gene: TRBJ2-6; d_gene: NA; v_gene: TRBV27; abundance: few; CDR3nt: TGTGCCACCCGAGGGGGGGCCAACGTCCTGACTTTC; CDR3aa: CATRGGANVLTF
j_gene: TRBJ1-2; d_gene: NA; v_gene: TRBV7-9; abundance: NA; CDR3nt: TGTGCCAGCACCCTTGGGGGGAGATATGGCTACACCTTC; CDR3aa: CASTLGGRYGYTF
j_gene: TRBJ2-1; d_gene: NA; v_gene: TRBV20-1; abundance: NA; CDR3nt: TGCAGTGCTAGGGGGCCCTTATACAATGAGCAGTTCTTC; CDR3aa: CSARGPLYNEQFF
j_gene: TRBJ2-3; d_gene: TRBD2; v_gene: TRBV7-6; abundance: NA; CDR3nt: TGTGCCAGCAGCTTACCCGGGACTAGCGGGAGTGGGGCAGATACGCAGTATTTT; CDR3aa: CASSLPGTSGSGADTQYF
j_gene: TRBJ2-7; d_gene: TRBD1; v_gene: TRBV7-2; abundance: NA; CDR3nt: TGTGCCAGCAGCTTGGACAGGGGCACGGGAGACGAGCAGTACTTC; CDR3aa: CASSLDRGTGDEQYF
j_gene: TRBJ2-1; d_gene: NA; v_gene: TRBV28; abundance: once; CDR3nt: TGTGCCAGCAGTTCTACCTCTCTTCGGGGTGAGCAGTTCTTC; CDR3aa: CASSSTSLRGEQFF
j_gene: TRBJ2-7; d_gene: NA; v_gene: TRBV10-3; abundance: NA; CDR3nt: TGTGCCATCAGTGGGGTCACCTTCTACGAGCAGTACTTC; CDR3aa: CAISGVTFYEQYF
j_gene: TRBJ2-7; d_gene: TRBD1; v_gene: TRBV6-2/TRBV6-3; abundance: NA; CDR3nt: TGTGCCAACAGTTACTCCAACAGGGGACCCTACGAGCAGTACTTC; CDR3aa: CANSYSNRGPYEQYF
j_gene: TRBJ2-1; d_gene: NA; v_gene: TRBV11-2; abundance: NA; CDR3nt: TGTGCCAGCAGCCCCAATAGCGTGATCCCCTACAATGAGCAGTTCTTC; CDR3aa: CASSPNSVIPYNEQFF
j_gene: TRBJ1-1; d_gene: NA; v_gene: TRBV6-6; abundance: many; CDR3nt: TGTGCCAGCAGTTACCCCCATGGGCAGAACACTGAAGCTTTCTTT; CDR3aa: CASSYPHGQNTEAFF
j_gene: TRBJ2-5; d_gene: NA; v_gene: TRBV7-2; abundance: few; CDR3nt: TGTGCCAGCAGCTTAGCAACCCTGGACCGCGTCCAAGAGACCCAGTACTTC; CDR3aa: CASSLATLDRVQETQYF
j_gene: TRBJ2-3; d_gene: TRBD2; v_gene: TRBV29-1; abundance: few; CDR3nt: TGCAGCGCCCCTCGGGGAGCGGGACTCACAGATACGCAGTATTTT; CDR3aa: CSAPRGAGLTDTQYF
j_gene: TRBJ2-5; d_gene: NA; v_gene: TRBV6-4; abundance: few; CDR3nt: TGTGCCAGCAGTACCGCCTTCCGGCCCCTGGAGACCCAGTACTTC; CDR3aa: CASSTAFRPLETQYF